These 20 T cell receptor beta chains were sequenced from one sample in a study of shared clonotypes between healthy human individuals. Assay: immunoSEQ multiplex PCR; the TCRdb copy retains only in-frame clones and omits some. The data hold roughly 95,000 clones, with about half observed a single time. Specimen: PBMCs. The receptors derive from a woman between 40 and 55 years old in good health. Some clones in this sample may be carry-over from other donors' samples.

The rearrangement uses TRBV28 and TRBJ2-7; TRBD1 might be the D (5 bases). The CDR3 is made up of 13 amino acids. Germline V gene lookup returns CDR1 MDHEN and CDR2 SYDVKM. Deletions cut 11 bases from V and 2 bases from J, with 16 bases between. The CDR3 protein is CALVGRGTYEQYF. CDR3 bases: TGTGCCCTAGTCGGTAGGGGAACCTACGAGCAGTACTTC.

The genes are TRBV7-9 and TRBJ2-5, with 8 bases fitting TRBD1. V shed 5 bases, J shed 3 bases, and the junction held 5 bases outside the gene matches. CDR1 is SEHNR and CDR2 is FQNEAQ in the germline V gene (reference sequence). The CDR3 extends over 14 amino acids. Written as DNA, the CDR3 is TGTGCCAGCAGCCCTCCAGGGGGCAAAGAGACCCAGTACTTC. Encoded protein: CASSPPGGKETQYF.

The DNA for the CDR3 is TGTGCCAGCAGCGTAGACCATTCCTACGAGCAGTACTTC. Protein: CASSVDHSYEQYF. The chain links TRBV9 to TRBJ2-7; no clear D gene. V lost 0 bases and J 1 base, leaving 5 bases between the germline ends. The CDR3 consists of 13 residues. Germline V gene data show CDR1 as SGDLS and CDR2 as YYNGEE. The whole variable domain, remainder taken from reference TRBV9 and TRBJ2-7, is DSGVTQTPKHLITATGQRVTLRCSPRSGDLSVYWYQQSLDQGLQFLIQYYNGEERAKGNILERFSAQQFPDLHSELNLSSLELGDSALYFCASSVDHSYEQYFGPGTRLTVT.

The sample holds a few counts of this clone. CDR3 sequence reads: CASSSPSGRAREQFF. The CDR3 nucleotides are TGTGCCAGCAGTTCCCCTAGCGGGAGGGCGCGTGAGCAGTTCTTC. The gene calls are TRBV28 and TRBJ2-1, with 12 bases fitting TRBD2. Germline-derived CDR1 and CDR2 are MDHEN and SYDVKM. The CDR3 length is 15 residues. J lost 9 bases, V lost 4 bases, and 7 bases had no gene match. The whole variable domain, remainder taken from reference TRBV28 and TRBJ2-1, is DVKVTQSSRYLVKRTGEKVFLECVQDMDHENMFWYRQDPGLGLRLIYFSYDVKMKEKGDIPEGYSVSREKKERFSLILESASTNQTSMYLCASSSPSGRAREQFFGPGTRLTVL.

Remarks on this clone: A far larger clone differs by one base, so this is likely a read error. The chain is built from TRBV1 and TRBJ2-7; TRBD2 is the table's D call, not checked against the DNA. TRBV1 is given as a pseudogene. CDR3 length equals 12 residues. The CDR3 DNA follows: TGCACCAGCAGCCATCCCATAGCCGAGCAGTGCTTC. Amino acids: CTSSHPIAEQCF.

For this clone: A much larger clone sits a single nucleotide away, making a read error possible. Other DNA sequences in the same sample also yield this CDR3. The chain carries TRBV29-1 and TRBJ1-5; 10 nucleotides agree with TRBD1. This CDR3 has 13 amino acids. Germline-derived CDR1 and CDR2 are SQVTM and ANQGSEA. The CDR3 sequence: CSGGQGKDQPQHF. The CDR3 DNA sequence: TGCAGCGGGGGACAGGGGAAGGATCAGCCTCAGCATTTT. The complete variable domain, with remaining parts taken from reference TRBV29-1 and TRBJ1-5, reads SAVISQKPSRDICQRGTSLTIQCQVDSQVTMMFWYRQQPGQSLTLIATANQGSEATYESGFVIDKFPISRPNLTFSTLTVSNMSPEDSSIYLCSGGQGKDQPQHFGDGTRLSIL.

The V call is TRBV5-8, the J call TRBJ2-3, with D unclear. Trimming cost V 0 bases and J 2 bases, with 4 bases left between them. The length of the CDR3 is 13 residues. CDR1 is SGHTS, CDR2 YDEGEE, per germline. The CDR3 sequence: CASSLVDTDTQYF. The CDR3 DNA sequence: TGTGCCAGCAGCTTGGTCGACACAGATACGCAGTATTTT.

This clone was detected many times. The sample holds other DNA sequences that translate to the same CDR3. The chain couples TRBV5-1 to TRBJ2-7, with D hard to call. Germline V gene sequence: CDR1 SGHRS, CDR2 YFSETQ. There are 12 residues in the CDR3. V was pared by 0 bases and J by 1 base, with 2 bases between. In DNA, the CDR3 is TGCGCCAGCAGCTTGGAGTCCTACGAGCAGTACTTC. This gives the protein CASSLESYEQYF.

This clone was recorded once. V and J are TRBV6-5 and TRBJ1-2; no clear D gene. Trimming left V 2 bases short and J 3 bases short, with 16 bases between. CDR1 and CDR2 from the germline V gene are MNHEY and SVGAGI. This CDR3 comprises 16 residues. CDR3 region: CASSYLAAARDYGYTF. The CDR3 bases are TGTGCCAGCAGTTACCTTGCTGCGGCCCGGGACTATGGCTACACCTTC.

The chain is built from TRBV5-5 and TRBJ2-1, with D possibly matching TRBD2 (5 bases). V lost 4 bases and J 4 bases, leaving 15 bases between the germline ends. CDR3 length: 15 amino acids. Germline V gene lookup returns CDR1 SGHKS and CDR2 YYEKEE (reference sequence). The CDR3 sequence is CASSADSPQYNEQFF. The CDR3 DNA reads TGTGCCAGCAGCGCGGACTCCCCACAATACAATGAGCAGTTCTTC.

V is TRBV30 and J is TRBJ2-5, with D uncertain. Trimming cost V 1 base and J 2 bases, with 8 bases left between them. The germline V gene encodes CDR1 GTSNPN and CDR2 SVGIG (reference sequence). This CDR3 is 13 amino acids long. The CDR3 sequence is CAWSEYFQETQYF. The CDR3, as DNA: TGTGCCTGGAGTGAATACTTTCAAGAGACCCAGTACTTC.

This clone has just a few counts. The chain carries TRBV30 and TRBJ2-5; 12 nucleotides agree with TRBD2. The J call may be faulty, since TRBJ2-7 better matches the DNA end. CDR3 length: 18 residues. Germline CDR1 is GTSNPN and CDR2 is SVGIG (reference sequence). CDR3 amino acids: CAWTRSTIGLAGFYEQYF. CDR3 nucleotides: TGTGCCTGGACACGGAGTACTATTGGACTAGCGGGATTCTACGAGCAGTACTTC.

The table lists this clone with many counts. With a much larger clone just one base away, this may be a read error. The sample contains more than one DNA sequence encoding this CDR3. The gene calls are TRBV4-2 and TRBJ1-1, with D perhaps matching TRBD1 (6 bases). Germline CDR1 LGHNA, CDR2 YNFKEQ. CDR3 size: 16 residues. As DNA, the CDR3 is TGTGCCAGCAGCCAAGGGGACACTCACACCAACACTGAAGCCTTCTTT. Protein product: CASSQGDTHTNTEAFF.

The rearrangement uses TRBV9 and TRBJ1-2, with 8 bases matching TRBD1. There are 15 residues in the CDR3. J was trimmed by 6 bases and V by 3 bases; bases with no gene match: 10. From germline, CDR1 is SGDLS and CDR2 YYNGEE. CDR3 sequence reads: CASSGGQDVLHGYTF. The CDR3 DNA follows: TGTGCCAGCAGCGGGGGACAGGATGTTTTGCATGGCTACACCTTC.

This chain connects TRBV5-5 to TRBJ1-6; D is unresolved. CDR1 SGHKS and CDR2 YYEKEE come from the germline V gene (reference sequence). The CDR3 runs 14 residues. V was trimmed by 0 bases and J by 5 bases, leaving 6 bases between them. The CDR3 is CASSLAGNNSPLHF. The CDR3 coding sequence is TGTGCCAGCAGCTTGGCGGGGAATAATTCACCCCTCCACTTT.

Worth noting for this clone: Just one base apart from a much larger clone, this may be a read error. This sample includes further DNA sequences coding for the same CDR3. The chain recombines TRBV29-1 with TRBJ2-2; 14 bases match TRBD2. The CDR3 is 15 amino acids. The germline V gene has CDR1 SQVTM and CDR2 ANQGSEA. This CDR3 is CSVGTSGGFTGELFF. The CDR3 nucleotides are TGTAGCGTCGGGACTAGCGGGGGATTCACCGGGGAGCTGTTTTTT.

This clone was counted at least ten times. The gene calls are TRBV5-1 and TRBJ1-1; unclear D gene. V shed 0 bases and J shed 5 bases, with 11 bases lying between them. Germline CDR1 reads SGHRS; CDR2 reads YFSETQ. The CDR3 covers 14 residues. DNA for the CDR3: TGCGCCAGCAGCTTGGAGGGCAGTCCGACTGAAGCTTTCTTT. It yields the protein CASSLEGSPTEAFF. The variable domain in full, completed from reference TRBV5-1 and TRBJ1-1, reads KAGVTQTPRYLIKTRGQQVTLSCSPISGHRSVSWYQQTPGQGLQFLFEYFSETQRNKGNFPGRFSGRQFSNSRSEMNVSTLELGDSALYLCASSLEGSPTEAFFGQGTRLTVV.

As concerns this clone: The germline gene is not matched at one end of the junction; a read error may be the cause. The chain recombines TRBV4-3 with TRBJ2-7, with TRBD1 identical over 8 bases. The CDR3 consists of 14 residues. CDR1 LGHNA and CDR2 YSLEER come from the germline V gene. The CDR3 bases are TGCGCCAGCAGCCAAGAAGTGGGACCGGGACAGGCGCGATTT. The encoded protein is CASSQEVGPGQARF.

The chain links TRBV18 to TRBJ2-3, with D possibly being TRBD1 or TRBD2 (6 bases each). Trimming took 9 bases from V and 4 from J, leaving 14 bases between them. Per germline, CDR1 KGHSH and CDR2 LQKENI. The CDR3 is made up of 13 amino acids. In DNA, the CDR3 is TGTGCCAGTCACAGGGACTTCGCAGATACGCAGTATTTT. As protein: CASHRDFADTQYF.

This clone was recorded many times. This chain connects TRBV28 to TRBJ1-2, with a possible D match to TRBD1 (5 bases). In germline, CDR1 is MDHEN, CDR2 SYDVKM. There are 13 residues in the CDR3. The V and J ends lost 5 bases and 4 bases respectively, with 11 bases between them. The CDR3 here is CASSTQASYGYTF. The DNA for the CDR3 is TGTGCCAGCAGTACACAGGCGAGCTATGGCTACACCTTC.